The rows below give T cell receptor beta chains drawn from one sample of a study of T-cell reconstitution after alpha-beta-depleted transplantation in children. Each CDR3 protein gets one entry after TCRdb re-called the PCR reads with MiXCR. The sample includes 85,000 to 120,000 distinct CDR3 sequences, under 9% seen only once; the top ten take approximately 16%. Specimen: PBMCs, collected before TCRalphabeta/CD19-depleted stem cell transplant. The receptor source for this set is a boy aged 2 to 10 with acute lymphoblastic leukemia, due to receive a stem cell transplant. Each CDR3 is given with its conserved first and last residue. The D gene is left open where the match is weak. Expanded clones are given a class, and other clones once, few, many or no size at all.

size,D,length,J,V,CDR3,DNA
NA,NA,12,TRBJ1-2,TRBV20-1,CSDLRTNYGYTF,TGCAGTGACTTACGGACTAACTATGGCTACACCTTC
many,NA,12,TRBJ2-3,TRBV7-9,CASSGHTDTQYF,TGTGCCAGCAGCGGTCACACAGATACGCAGTATTTT
few,NA,14,TRBJ1-5,TRBV5-5,CASSVRGNDQPHHF,TGTGCCAGCAGCGTGAGGGGGAACGATCAGCCCCACCATTTT
many,NA,14,TRBJ1-2,TRBV7-8,CASSLGRGGYGYTF,TGTGCCAGCAGCTTAGGCCGGGGGGGCTATGGCTACACCTTC
many,NA,11,TRBJ2-7,TRBV7-7,CASSPHYEQYF,TGTGCTAGCAGCCCCCACTACGAGCAGTACTTC
NA,TRBD1,15,TRBJ1-1,TRBV18,CASSPIQGVVSEAFF,TGTGCCAGCTCACCCATACAGGGGGTGGTGAGTGAAGCTTTCTTT
many,TRBD2,15,TRBJ2-7,TRBV7-2,CASSSTRIAGPEQYF,TGTGCCAGCAGCTCCACCAGAATAGCGGGTCCCGAGCAGTACTTC
many,TRBD2,15,TRBJ2-1,TRBV5-1,CASSSPSGVYNEQFF,TGCGCCAGCAGCTCTCCTAGCGGGGTCTACAATGAGCAGTTCTTC
many,TRBD1,14,TRBJ2-1,TRBV5-1,CASSLALDRSEQFF,TGCGCCAGCAGCTTGGCCCTGGACAGGTCTGAGCAGTTCTTC
many,NA,14,TRBJ2-7,TRBV5-1,CASSLERLFGEQYF,TGCGCCAGCAGCTTGGAACGACTATTTGGCGAGCAGTACTTC
many,NA,14,TRBJ1-1,TRBV3-1,CASSRTGLITEAFF,TGTGCCAGCAGCCGAACAGGGCTGATCACTGAAGCTTTCTTT
many,TRBD1,13,TRBJ2-7,TRBV28,CASNPGTDYEQYF,TGTGCCAGCAACCCCGGGACAGATTACGAGCAGTACTTC
NA,NA,12,TRBJ2-7,TRBV6-2/TRBV6-3,CASSYSPGKQYF,TGTGCCAGCAGTTACTCTCCGGGCAAGCAGTACTTC
NA,NA,14,TRBJ1-5,TRBV6-1,CASSESLDPQPQHF,TGTGCCAGCAGTGAAAGCCTAGACCCACAGCCCCAGCATTTT
few,NA,14,TRBJ2-7,TRBV20-1,CSASGTGARYEQYF,TGCAGTGCTAGTGGAACGGGGGCTCGCTACGAGCAGTACTTC
many,NA,14,TRBJ2-2,TRBV5-1,CASSTTQNTGELFF,TGCGCCAGCAGCACCACTCAGAACACCGGGGAGCTGTTTTTT
NA,NA,11,TRBJ2-3,TRBV6-6,CASSYSPTQYF,TGTGCCAGCAGTTACTCCCCGACGCAGTATTTT
many,TRBD1,15,TRBJ1-5,TRBV15,CATSRDDRVSQPQHF,TGTGCCACCAGCAGAGATGACAGGGTGAGCCAGCCCCAGCATTTT
once,NA,17,TRBJ1-6,TRBV10-3,CAISELKALPHNSPLHF,TGTGCCATCAGTGAGCTTAAGGCGCTACCTCATAATTCACCCCTCCACTTT
NA,NA,14,TRBJ1-2,TRBV15,CATSRDTGVGGYTF,TGTGCCACCAGCAGAGATACGGGGGTCGGAGGCTACACCTTC
few,TRBD1,14,TRBJ1-1,TRBV6-1,CASRGDRDRTEAFF,TGTGCCAGCAGGGGGGACCGGGACAGGACTGAAGCTTTCTTT
few,TRBD2,19,TRBJ2-3,TRBV4-2,CASSQEPGRKKSNTDTQYF,TGTGCCAGCAGCCAGGAACCCGGGAGGAAAAAGTCCAACACAGATACGCAGTATTTT
many,NA,13,TRBJ2-7,TRBV6-5,CASTLEGLHEQYF,TGTGCCAGCACCTTGGAAGGTCTCCACGAGCAGTACTTC
many,NA,13,TRBJ2-1,TRBV2,CASSGIGINEQFF,TGTGCCAGCAGCGGAATAGGAATCAATGAGCAGTTCTTC
many,TRBD2,16,TRBJ2-5,TRBV12-3/TRBV12-4,CASSLGTAGGPETQYF,TGTGCCAGCAGTTTAGGAACAGCGGGGGGGCCGGAGACCCAGTACTTC
many,NA,17,TRBJ2-1,TRBV4-2,CASSPGAGIRNYNEQFF,TGTGCCAGCAGCCCGGGGGCGGGGATCCGGAACTACAATGAGCAGTTCTTC
many,NA,15,TRBJ1-6,TRBV12-3/TRBV12-4,CASSLGGGAGSPLHF,TGTGCCAGCAGTTTAGGGGGGGGGGCCGGGTCACCCCTCCACTTT
many,TRBD1,15,TRBJ2-1,TRBV27,CASSPGQGIYNEQFF,TGTGCCAGCAGTCCGGGACAGGGGATTTACAATGAGCAGTTCTTC
NA,TRBD2,15,TRBJ2-7,TRBV4-2,CASSQARGEEYEQYF,TGTGCCAGCAGCCAGGCCCGGGGGGAGGAGTACGAGCAGTACTTC
few,TRBD1,15,TRBJ1-2,TRBV2,CASSVGRTGAYGYTF,TGTGCCAGCAGTGTGGGCCGGACAGGCGCATATGGCTACACCTTC
many,NA,16,TRBJ2-3,TRBV11-2,CASSSPRAGAVDTQYF,TGTGCCAGCAGCTCCCCAAGGGCGGGGGCCGTAGATACGCAGTATTTT
many,TRBD2,16,TRBJ2-7,TRBV18,CASSPALAGGNYEQYF,TGTGCCAGCTCACCAGCGCTAGCGGGGGGCAATTACGAGCAGTACTTC
many,NA,16,TRBJ1-1,TRBV5-1,CASSSPTEGTNTEAFF,TGCGCCAGCAGCTCTCCAACGGAGGGAACGAACACTGAAGCTTTCTTT
many,NA,17,TRBJ2-1,TRBV20-1,CSALPMTGASSYNEQFF,TGCAGTGCTCTGCCTATGACGGGGGCCTCTTCCTACAATGAGCAGTTCTTC
NA,TRBD2,15,TRBJ2-5,TRBV14,CASSPRSGGRETQYF,TGTGCCAGCAGCCCCCGCTCGGGGGGGCGGGAGACCCAGTACTTC
NA,TRBD1,13,TRBJ2-7,TRBV20-1,CSARADRAYEQYF,TGCAGTGCTAGAGCCGACAGGGCCTACGAGCAGTACTTC
few,NA,16,TRBJ2-2,TRBV24-1,CATSDQDRMNTGELFF,TGTGCCACCAGTGATCAAGACAGGATGAACACCGGGGAGCTGTTTTTT
NA,NA,16,TRBJ1-2,TRBV4-2,CASSQAPGLLGNGYTF,TGTGCCAGCAGCCAAGCTCCAGGCCTTCTGGGTAATGGCTACACCTTC
NA,NA,12,TRBJ2-2,TRBV11-3,CASSLEAGELFF,TGTGCCAGCAGCTTAGAGGCCGGGGAGCTGTTTTTT
NA,NA,15,TRBJ1-6,TRBV5-1,CASSLEGTGHSPLHF,TGCGCCAGCAGCTTGGAGGGGACGGGGCATTCACCCCTCCACTTT
many,NA,14,TRBJ1-4,TRBV7-2,CASSLGQTNEKLFF,TGTGCCAGCAGCTTAGGACAAACTAATGAAAAACTGTTTTTT
NA,NA,12,TRBJ2-7,TRBV18,CASSPLGGEQYF,TGTGCCAGCTCACCGCTTGGGGGCGAGCAGTACTTC
many,NA,15,TRBJ1-1,TRBV20-1,CSAVGRGRRNTEAFF,TGCAGTGCCGTAGGCAGGGGAAGAAGAAATACTGAAGCTTTCTTT
NA,NA,14,TRBJ1-2,TRBV6-4,CASSDSDGGYGYTF,TGTGCCAGCAGTGACTCGGACGGGGGCTATGGCTACACCTTC
many,NA,13,TRBJ2-2,TRBV11-3,CASSLRAAGELFF,TGTGCCAGCAGCTTGAGGGCAGCCGGGGAGCTGTTTTTT
NA,TRBD1,13,TRBJ1-1,TRBV20-1,CSALRQGNTEAFF,TGCAGTGCCCTTAGACAGGGTAACACTGAAGCTTTCTTT
NA,NA,16,TRBJ1-1,TRBV9,CASSVGAGEGNTEAFF,TGTGCCAGCAGCGTAGGGGCAGGGGAGGGGAACACTGAAGCTTTCTTT
few,NA,15,TRBJ1-6,TRBV7-2,CASSFGQHRASPLHF,TGTGCCAGCAGCTTCGGACAGCATCGGGCATCACCCCTCCACTTT